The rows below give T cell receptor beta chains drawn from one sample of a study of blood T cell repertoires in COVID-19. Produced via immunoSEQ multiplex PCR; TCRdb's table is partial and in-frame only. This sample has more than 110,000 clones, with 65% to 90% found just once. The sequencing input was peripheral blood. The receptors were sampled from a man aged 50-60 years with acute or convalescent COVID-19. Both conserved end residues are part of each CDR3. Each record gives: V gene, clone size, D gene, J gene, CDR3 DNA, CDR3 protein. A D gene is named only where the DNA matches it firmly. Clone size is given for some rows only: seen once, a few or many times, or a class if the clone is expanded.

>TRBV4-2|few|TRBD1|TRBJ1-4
TGTGCCAGCAGCCAAGACCCACAGACAGGGGCGACCTCAACTAATGAAAAACTGTTTTTT
CASSQDPQTGATSTNEKLFF
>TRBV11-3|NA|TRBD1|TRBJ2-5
TGTGCCAGCAGCTTAGTACAGGGGGGAGGAGAGACCCAGTACTTC
CASSLVQGGGETQYF
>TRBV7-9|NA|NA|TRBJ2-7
TGTGCCAGCAGCTTAAGCGGAATGTCCTACGAGCAGTACTTC
CASSLSGMSYEQYF
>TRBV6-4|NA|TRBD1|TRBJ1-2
TGTGCCAGCAGTGTCACAGGGGACTATGGCTACACCTTC
CASSVTGDYGYTF
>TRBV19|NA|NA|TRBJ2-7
TGTGCCAGTAGTATAGATCCCGGGTCCTACGAGCAGTACTTC
CASSIDPGSYEQYF
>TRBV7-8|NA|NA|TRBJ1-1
TGTGCCAGCAGGGGACACCTAAACACTGAAGCTTTCTTT
CASRGHLNTEAFF
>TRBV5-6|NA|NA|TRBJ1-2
TGTGCCAGCAGCCGTCCCGGGGGGCTCTATGGCTACACCTTC
CASSRPGGLYGYTF
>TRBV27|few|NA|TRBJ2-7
TGTGCCAGCAGTCTGGGACAAACCTACGAGCAGTACTTC
CASSLGQTYEQYF
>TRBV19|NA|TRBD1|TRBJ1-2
TGTGCCAGTAGTAAATCCTCCGACAGGGTGAAATTCTATGGCTACACCTTC
CASSKSSDRVKFYGYTF
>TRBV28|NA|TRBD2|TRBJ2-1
TGTGCCAGCAGTTTCTTTCCCAAGACTAGCGGGAGTGTCAATGAGCAGTTCTTC
CASSFFPKTSGSVNEQFF
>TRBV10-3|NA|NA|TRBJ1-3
TGTGCCATCAGTGAAGGGGCCATTGGAAACACCATATATTTT
CAISEGAIGNTIYF
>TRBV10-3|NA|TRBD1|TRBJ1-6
TGTGCCATCAGTGAGTCGGGACGGGACAGGGGTTCACCCCTCCACTTT
CAISESGRDRGSPLHF
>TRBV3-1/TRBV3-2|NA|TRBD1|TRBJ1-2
TGTGCCAGCAGCCACCATGGACAGGGCAACTATGGCTACACCTTC
CASSHHGQGNYGYTF
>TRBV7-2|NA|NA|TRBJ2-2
TGTGCCAGCAGCTTAGCCAGGGCTAGTCCCCGGGGGGAGCTGTTTTTT
CASSLARASPRGELFF
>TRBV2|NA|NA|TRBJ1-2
TGTGCCAGCAGAGGGACATATGCTAACTATGGCTACACCTTC
CASRGTYANYGYTF
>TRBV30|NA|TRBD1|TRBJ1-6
TGTGCCACGCCGGGACAGGGGGCTCGCTATAATTCACCCCTCCACTTT
CATPGQGARYNSPLHF
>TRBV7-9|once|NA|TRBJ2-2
TGTGCCAGCAGCTTACAGGACGGGGAGCTGTTTTTT
CASSLQDGELFF